The entry below gives a single T cell receptor (beta chain) sequence along with its context. Its antigen is as yet unknown. This specimen belongs to a study of blood T cells in healthy people across ages. General observations from the study: Estimated diversity that came from one million T cells was considered an underestimate.

It was with a sample-barcoded 5' primer and a J-beta primer mix that a second PCR of roughly 7 to 12 cycles was run. TCRdb itself ran the 5' RACE reads through MiXCR, one entry per CDR3 protein. There are around 620,000 distinct CDR3 sequences in the sample; approximately 27% occur only once, and around a sixth lies in the top ten. V was shortened by 6 bases and J by 8 bases, with 19 bases between the two germline ends. Germline CDR1 is LGHNA and CDR2 is YSLEER. The CDR3 is made up of 14 amino acids. The clonotype comes from a woman in her 70s in good health. Input material: blood. The chain couples TRBV4-3 to TRBJ1-2, with D possibly matching TRBD1 (5 bases). The CDR3 DNA sequence: TGCGCCAGCAGACACCCAAAGGGGTGGTGGGGCTACACCTTC. This encodes CASRHPKGWWGYTF.